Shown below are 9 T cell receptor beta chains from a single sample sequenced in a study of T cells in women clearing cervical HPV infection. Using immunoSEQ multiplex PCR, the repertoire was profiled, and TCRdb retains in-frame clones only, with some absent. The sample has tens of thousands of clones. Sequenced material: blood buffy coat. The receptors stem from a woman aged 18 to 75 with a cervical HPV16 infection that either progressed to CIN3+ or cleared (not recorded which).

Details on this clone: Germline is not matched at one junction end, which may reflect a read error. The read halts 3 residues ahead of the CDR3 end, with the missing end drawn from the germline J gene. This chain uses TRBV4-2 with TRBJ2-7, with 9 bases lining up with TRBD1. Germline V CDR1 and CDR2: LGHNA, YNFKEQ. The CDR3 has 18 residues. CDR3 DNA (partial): TGCGCCAGCAGCCAAGAAGCTCTCGCCGGGACAGGGCCCCACGAG. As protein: CASSQEALAGTGPHE. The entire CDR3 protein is CASSQEALAGTGPHEQYF.

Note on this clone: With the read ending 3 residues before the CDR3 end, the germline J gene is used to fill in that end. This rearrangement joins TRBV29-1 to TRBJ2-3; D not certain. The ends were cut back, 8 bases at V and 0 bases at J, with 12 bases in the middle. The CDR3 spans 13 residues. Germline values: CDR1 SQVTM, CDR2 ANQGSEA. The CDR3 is CSSLGESTDTQYF. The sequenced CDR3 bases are TGCAGCAGCCTGGGCGAGAGCACAGATACG.

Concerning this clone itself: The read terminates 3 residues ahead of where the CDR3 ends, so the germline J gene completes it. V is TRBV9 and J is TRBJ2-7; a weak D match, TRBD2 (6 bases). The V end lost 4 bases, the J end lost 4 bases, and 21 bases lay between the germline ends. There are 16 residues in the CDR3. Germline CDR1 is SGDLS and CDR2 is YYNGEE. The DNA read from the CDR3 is TGTGCCAGCAGCCCCCGAGAGGACCCCGGGGGATACGAG. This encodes CASSPREDPGGYE. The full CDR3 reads CASSPREDPGGYEQYF. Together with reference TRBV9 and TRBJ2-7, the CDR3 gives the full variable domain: DSGVTQTPKHLITATGQRVTLRCSPRSGDLSVYWYQQSLDQGLQFLIQYYNGEERAKGNILERFSAQQFPDLHSELNLSSLELGDSALYFCASSPREDPGGYEQYFGPGTRLTVT.

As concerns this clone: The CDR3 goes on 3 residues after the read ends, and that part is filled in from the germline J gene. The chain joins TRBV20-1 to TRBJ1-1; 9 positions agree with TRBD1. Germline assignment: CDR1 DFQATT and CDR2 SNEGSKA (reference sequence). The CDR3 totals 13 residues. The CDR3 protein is CSARGDRAREAFF. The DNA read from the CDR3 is TGCAGTGCTAGAGGGGACAGGGCAAGGGAA.

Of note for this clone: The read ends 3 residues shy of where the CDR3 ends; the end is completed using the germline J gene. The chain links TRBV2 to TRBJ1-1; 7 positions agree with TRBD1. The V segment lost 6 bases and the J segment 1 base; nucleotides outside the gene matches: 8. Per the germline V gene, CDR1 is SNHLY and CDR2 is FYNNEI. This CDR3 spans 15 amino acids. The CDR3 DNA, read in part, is TGTGCCAGCAGAATTACAGGGGTAGGGAACACTGAA. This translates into CASRITGVGNTE. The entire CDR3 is CASRITGVGNTEAFF.

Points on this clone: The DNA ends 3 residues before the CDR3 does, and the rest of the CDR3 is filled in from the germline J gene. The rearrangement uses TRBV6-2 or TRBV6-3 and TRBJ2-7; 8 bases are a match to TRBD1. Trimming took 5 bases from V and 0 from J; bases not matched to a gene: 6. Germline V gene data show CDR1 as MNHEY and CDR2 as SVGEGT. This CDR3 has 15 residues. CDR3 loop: CASSAHGTGSYEQYF. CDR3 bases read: TGTGCCAGCAGTGCTCACGGGACAGGCTCCTACGAG.

The DNA read from the CDR3 is TGTGCCAGCAGCCATCGCCGCTCCAGCTCCTACAATGAG. Encoded protein: CASSHRRSSSYNE. Given in full, the CDR3 is CASSHRRSSSYNEQFF. The chain couples TRBV14 to TRBJ2-1, with D unclear. Read data end 3 residues before the CDR3 end; the end is taken from the germline J gene. CDR1 is SGHDN, CDR2 FVKESK, per germline. Trimming shortened V by 3 bases and J by 0 bases, and 12 bases separated the two germline ends. CDR3 length equals 16 residues. Full variable domain (outside the CDR3, taken from reference TRBV14 and TRBJ2-1): EAGVTQFPSHSVIEKGQTVTLRCDPISGHDNLYWYRRVMGKEIKFLLHFVKESKQDESGMPNNRFLAERTGGTYSTLKVQPAELEDSGVYFCASSHRRSSSYNEQFFGPGTRLTVL.

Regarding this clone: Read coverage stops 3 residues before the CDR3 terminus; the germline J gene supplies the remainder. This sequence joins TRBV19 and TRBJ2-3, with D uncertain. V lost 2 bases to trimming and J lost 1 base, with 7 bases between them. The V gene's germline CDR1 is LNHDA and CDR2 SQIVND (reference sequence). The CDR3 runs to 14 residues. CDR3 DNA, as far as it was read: TGTGCCAGTAGTATAAGCTCCGGCACAGATACG. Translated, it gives CASSISSGTDT. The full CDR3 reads CASSISSGTDTQYF. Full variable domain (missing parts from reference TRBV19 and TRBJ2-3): DGGITQSPKYLFRKEGQNVTLSCEQNLNHDAMYWYRQDPGQGLRLIYYSQIVNDFQKGDIAEGYSVSREKKESFPLTVTSAQKNPTAFYLCASSISSGTDTQYFGPGTRLTVL.

CDR3 residues: CSAPDFDEYGETQYF. The CDR3 DNA, read in part, is TGCAGTGCCCCCGATTTCGATGAATACGGAGAGACC. The V call is TRBV20-1, the J call TRBJ2-5, with no clear D. Read coverage stops 3 residues before the CDR3 terminus; the germline J gene supplies the remainder. Trimming took off 6 bases at V and 4 bases at J, with 21 bases between the two ends. Germline assignment: CDR1 DFQATT and CDR2 SNEGSKA (reference sequence). The CDR3 is 15 amino acids.